The next 8 T cell receptor beta chains were all read from a single sample in a study of regulatory T cells in long-lasting Graves disease. The authors built TCR beta libraries using iRepertoire HTBI primers and Arm-PCR of CDR3 regions. Using its own MiXCR run on the multiplex PCR reads, TCRdb lists one record per CDR3 protein. The sample consists of under 450,000 distinct CDR3 sequences, less than 25% of them appearing once. Regarding time point: persistent/refractory GD, antithyroid drugs over 5 years with positive TRAb. PBMC-extracted RNA yielded the TCR library. Sequencing was performed on peripheral blood mononuclear cells (PBMCs), taken when the disease was refractory, from a patient treated with antithyroid drugs. Receptors were obtained from a female donor with Graves disease.

The sample holds many counts of this clonotype. The genes are TRBV7-9 and TRBJ1-2; TRBD1 aligns across 7 bases. The CDR3 consists of 13 residues. Germline lookup yields CDR1 SEHNR and CDR2 FQNEAQ (reference sequence). J gave up 8 bases and V 8 bases, and 11 bases lay outside the gene matches. CDR3 sequence (DNA): TGTGCCAGCGACTACCAGGGGGAGGGGGGCTACACCTTC. As protein: CASDYQGEGGYTF.

This clonotype appeared a few times. The rearrangement uses TRBV30 and TRBJ2-7, with 8 bases lining up with TRBD1. Germline lookup yields CDR1 GTSNPN and CDR2 SVGIG (reference sequence). V trimming: 3 bases; J trimming: 2 bases; junction bases outside the gene matches: 6. There are 14 residues in the CDR3. In DNA, the CDR3 is TGTGCCTGGAGCCATTGGGGACAGGCCTACGAGCAGTACTTC. It is translated as CAWSHWGQAYEQYF.

The V and J genes are TRBV7-9 and TRBJ2-5; D is perhaps TRBD1 or TRBD2 (5 bases each). The J call could be wrong; TRBJ2-1 is a better fit for the DNA end. Looked up from germline, CDR1 is SEHNR and CDR2 is FQNEAQ (reference sequence). The CDR3 covers 15 residues. The CDR3 reads CASTPLGPNHNEQFF. In nucleotides, the CDR3 is TGTGCCAGCACCCCTTTGGGACCCAATCACAATGAGCAGTTCTTC.

Of note for this clonotype: A read error may explain this, as a much larger clone is one base away. This chain joins TRBV2 and TRBJ1-4, with D possibly being TRBD1 (5 bases). V was shortened by 6 bases and J by 5 bases, with 13 bases between the two germline ends. CDR1 and CDR2 from the germline V gene are SNHLY and FYNNEI. CDR3 length: 14 residues. CDR3 residues: CASRPRQRNEKLFF. The CDR3 DNA follows: TGTGCCAGCAGGCCGAGACAGCGGAATGAAAAACTGTTTTTT.

This clonotype was detected a few times. The chain joins TRBV28 to TRBJ1-1; a possible D gene is TRBD1 (5 bases). Germline V gene lookup returns CDR1 MDHEN and CDR2 SYDVKM. The V end lost 4 bases, the J end lost 1 base, and 10 bases lay between the germline ends. The CDR3 extends over 14 amino acids. CDR3 in DNA: TGTGCCAGCAGTTCGCCTCAGGGGAACACTGAAGCTTTCTTT. This encodes CASSSPQGNTEAFF.

About this clonotype itself: Compared with germline, one end of the junction differs, possibly owing to a read error. The J gene is TRBJ2-7, the V gene TRBV7-3, with 14 nucleotides matching TRBD2. CDR1 is SGHTA, CDR2 FQGTGA, per germline. CDR3 length: 19 amino acids. CDR3 sequence reads: CASSLTLRLAGGFGYGQYF. CDR3 sequence (DNA): TGTGCCAGCAGCTTAACGCTCCGACTAGCGGGAGGGTTTGGCTACGGGCAGTACTTC.

This clonotype occurred once. An end of the junction differs from the germline gene, which may be a read error. The rearrangement joins TRBV7-7 to TRBJ2-6, with unresolved D. Germline V gene sequence: CDR1 SSHAT, CDR2 FNYEAQ (reference sequence). The CDR3 has 15 amino acids. The CDR3, as DNA: TGTGCTAGCAGCCCCTATGGCTCTGGGGCCAACGTCCTGACTTTC. Protein product: CASSPYGSGANVLTF.

This clonotype appeared many times. The chain joins TRBV6-2 or TRBV6-3 to TRBJ2-7; D unclear. Germline CDR1 and CDR2: MNHEY and SVGEGT. Trimming cost V 0 bases and J 2 bases, with 5 bases left between them. This CDR3 is 13 amino acids long. The CDR3 DNA sequence: TGTGCCAGCAGTTACTCGAGCGCCTACGAGCAGTACTTC. Translating it yields CASSYSSAYEQYF.